Included here is one T cell receptor beta chain sequence, with context. These data originate in a study of blood T cell repertoires in COVID-19. About the study: The cDNA or gDNA used as material had been derived from T cells, B-cell-depleted T cells, or PBMCs.

This CDR3 comprises 15 residues. The V segment lost 1 base and the J segment 4 bases; nucleotides outside the gene matches: 6. Germline lookup yields CDR1 LGHNA and CDR2 YSLEER. Authors' processing steps: Scientists estimated how many nucleated cells there were by amplifying reference gene primers. Data came from immunoSEQ multiplex PCR; TCRdb stores just in-frame clones and leaves some out. V, J and clone size are those of that table, while D and trimming were read from the DNA. This table holds 95,000 to 110,000 clones, around 89% found once. The source is a man aged 45 to 65 with active or convalescent COVID-19. This sequence joins TRBV4-3 and TRBJ1-1; 7 bases match TRBD1. Source material: peripheral blood. CDR3 sequence: CASSQATGAITEAFF. Here the CDR3 DNA reads TGCGCCAGCAGCCAAGCCACAGGGGCGATCACTGAAGCTTTCTTT.